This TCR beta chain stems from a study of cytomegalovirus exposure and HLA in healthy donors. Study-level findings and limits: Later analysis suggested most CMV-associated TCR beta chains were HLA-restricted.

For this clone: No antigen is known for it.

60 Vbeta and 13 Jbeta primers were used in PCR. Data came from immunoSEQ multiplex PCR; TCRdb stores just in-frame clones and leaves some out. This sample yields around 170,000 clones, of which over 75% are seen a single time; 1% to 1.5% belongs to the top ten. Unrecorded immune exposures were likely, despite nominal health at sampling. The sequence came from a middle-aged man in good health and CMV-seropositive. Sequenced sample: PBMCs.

The CDR3: CASSLLQGGQTQYF. CDR3 nucleotide sequence: TGCGCCAGCAGCTTGTTACAGGGAGGGCAGACCCAGTACTTC. The rearrangement uses TRBV5-1 and TRBJ2-5, with D possibly matching TRBD2 (7 bases). The V end was cut by 1 base, the J end by 6 bases, with 13 bases between. Per germline, CDR1 SGHRS and CDR2 YFSETQ. The CDR3 spans 14 residues.